Below, 25 T cell receptor beta chains from the same sample are listed, as sequenced in a study of blood T cell repertoires in COVID-19. Clones were read by immunoSEQ multiplex PCR, and TCRdb kept only the in-frame ones, dropping some. The table records some 160,000 clones, just under 85% of them present only once. Sequenced sample: peripheral blood. The receptors were sampled from a woman over 75 with COVID-19, enrolled during active disease.

V is TRBV5-1 and J is TRBJ2-1; 9 bases agree with TRBD1. The CDR3 is 15 amino acids. Looked up from germline, CDR1 is SGHRS and CDR2 is YFSETQ. With V trimmed by 2 bases and J by 7 bases, 7 bases remained unmatched. The CDR3 is CASSLAGQGRNEQFF. For the CDR3, the DNA is TGCGCCAGCAGCTTAGCAGGACAGGGGAGAAATGAGCAGTTCTTC.

The chain combines TRBV18 with TRBJ2-1, with a weak D call TRBD1 (5 bases). Germline values: CDR1 KGHSH, CDR2 LQKENI. CDR3 size: 16 residues. The V gene lost 3 bases and the J gene lost 2 bases, with 14 bases spanning the gap. The CDR3 DNA reads TGTGCCAGCTCACCGAATCCAGGGATTGCCTACAATGAGCAGTTCTTC. It encodes CASSPNPGIAYNEQFF. Drawing the rest from reference TRBV18 and TRBJ2-1, the complete variable domain is NAGVMQNPRHLVRRRGQEARLRCSPMKGHSHVYWYRQLPEEGLKFMVYLQKENIIDESGMPKERFSAEFPKEGPSILRIQQVVRGDSAAYFCASSPNPGIAYNEQFFGPGTRLTVL.

This clone has more than one count but fewer than ten. V is TRBV19 and J is TRBJ2-1, with TRBD1 identical over 10 bases. The CDR3 loop spans 14 amino acids. Per germline, CDR1 LNHDA and CDR2 SQIVND (reference sequence). Trimming took 8 bases from V and 3 from J; bases not matched to a gene: 4. CDR3 nucleotide sequence: TGTGCCAGTTCCCGGGACAGGGGCTACAATGAGCAGTTCTTC. It encodes CASSRDRGYNEQFF.

The chain is built from TRBV4-1 and TRBJ2-1; 10 bases match TRBD2. This CDR3 region has 16 residues. V lost 0 bases and J lost 9; bases outside the gene matches: 8. Germline CDR1 and CDR2: MGHRA and YSYEKL. The CDR3, as DNA: TGCGCCAGCAGCCAAGATCCCAGCGGGAGGGCCGGTGAGCAGTTCTTC. Its protein product is CASSQDPSGRAGEQFF.

The V call is TRBV6-5, the J call TRBJ2-1; 10 bases are a match to TRBD2. This CDR3 region has 14 residues. CDR1 is MNHEY, CDR2 SVGAGI, per germline. After removal of 7 bases from V and 7 bases from J, the junction contained 7 bases not matched to a gene. CDR3 DNA: TGTGCCAGCACGAGGACTAGCGGTGCGAATGAGCAGTTCTTC. Its protein is CASTRTSGANEQFF.

As to this clone: Different DNA sequences within this sample yield the same CDR3. The V and J genes are TRBV3-1 (or the pseudogene TRBV3-2) and TRBJ1-5; D possibly corresponds to TRBD1 (5 bases). V lost 6 bases and J lost 3, with 12 bases in between. The germline V gene has CDR1 LGHDT and CDR2 YNNKEL (reference sequence). CDR3 size: 14 residues. CDR3 amino acids: CASSPAGSNQPQHF. The DNA for the CDR3 is TGTGCCAGCAGTCCTGCAGGGTCCAATCAGCCCCAGCATTTT.

The chain couples TRBV19 to TRBJ1-6; perhaps TRBD1 as D (6 bases). The germline V and J ends were trimmed by 8 bases and 8 bases, with 13 bases remaining between them. The germline CDR1 and CDR2 sequences are LNHDA and SQIVND (reference sequence). The CDR3 is 13 amino acids. The CDR3 DNA reads TGTGCCAGTTCGGACAGTGGGTATTCACCCCTCCACTTT. Its translation is CASSDSGYSPLHF.

The rearrangement uses TRBV20-1 and TRBJ2-5; the D gene is possibly TRBD1 (5 bases). This CDR3 has 13 residues. Germline lookup yields CDR1 DFQATT and CDR2 SNEGSKA (reference sequence). Trimming removed 3 bases at V and 1 base at J, with 9 bases between. CDR3 nucleotide sequence: TGCAGTGCTAGTGTTAGGGGCCAAGAGACCCAGTACTTC. It translates to CSASVRGQETQYF.

The CDR3 is CASSQGLAYNEQFF. CDR3 sequence (DNA): TGTGCCAGCAGCCAAGGTCTAGCATACAATGAGCAGTTCTTC. The V and J genes are TRBV4-2 and TRBJ2-1, with D perhaps TRBD2 (5 bases). The CDR3 sequence is 14 residues long. Trimming left V 1 base short and J 4 bases short, with 8 bases between. Germline CDR1 LGHNA, CDR2 YNFKEQ.

This clone came up once. The chain couples TRBV2 to TRBJ1-5, with 9 bases aligning to TRBD1. Germline V gene lookup returns CDR1 SNHLY and CDR2 FYNNEI. V was clipped by 6 bases and J by 8 bases; unmatched bases: 8. This CDR3 is built from 14 residues. The CDR3 loop is CASRVGQGGEPQHF. The CDR3 DNA is TGTGCCAGCAGGGTGGGACAGGGAGGTGAGCCCCAGCATTTT.

The chain joins TRBV7-8 to TRBJ1-1; the match to TRBD1 covers 7 bases. Germline V gene sequence: CDR1 SGHVS, CDR2 FQNEAQ. This CDR3 contains 15 residues. Unmatched junction bases numbered 6, after V lost 5 bases and J lost 0 bases. The CDR3 loop reads CASSPQGVLNTEAFF. For the CDR3, the DNA is TGTGCCAGCAGCCCCCAGGGGGTGCTGAACACTGAAGCTTTCTTT. Looking up the rest from reference TRBV7-8 and TRBJ1-1 gives the full variable domain: GAGVSQSPRYKVAKRGQDVALRCDPISGHVSLFWYQQALGQGPEFLTYFQNEAQLDKSGLPSDRFFAERPEGSVSTLKIQRTQQEDSAVYLCASSPQGVLNTEAFFGQGTRLTVV.

In its sample, this clone was seen a few times. This chain connects TRBV2 to TRBJ2-7; no clear D gene. V lost 5 bases and J lost 2, with 13 bases in between. From germline, CDR1 is SNHLY and CDR2 FYNNEI. This CDR3 is built from 14 residues. As DNA, the CDR3 is TGTGCCAGCAGTCGCCGAGGAAATACCTACGAGCAGTACTTC. This gives the protein CASSRRGNTYEQYF.

The chain carries TRBV9 and TRBJ2-1, with 11 bases matching TRBD1. Germline V gene lookup returns CDR1 SGDLS and CDR2 YYNGEE. CDR3 size: 14 residues. The ends lost 3 bases at V and 8 bases at J; junction bases unmatched: 4. The CDR3 reads CASSDGQGAHEQFF. As DNA, the CDR3 is TGTGCCAGCAGCGACGGACAGGGGGCCCATGAGCAGTTCTTC.

In this sample, this clone turned up once. V is TRBV5-1 and J is TRBJ2-2; 14 bases are shared with TRBD2. The CDR3 extends over 16 amino acids. Trimming took 4 bases from V and 6 from J; bases not matched to a gene: 5. Per the germline V gene, CDR1 is SGHRS and CDR2 is YFSETQ. The CDR3, as DNA: TGCGCCAGCAGCCCTATGACTAGCGGGAGGGCCGGGGAGCTGTTTTTT. This gives the protein CASSPMTSGRAGELFF. Filled out from reference TRBV5-1 and TRBJ2-2, the complete variable domain reads KAGVTQTPRYLIKTRGQQVTLSCSPISGHRSVSWYQQTPGQGLQFLFEYFSETQRNKGNFPGRFSGRQFSNSRSEMNVSTLELGDSALYLCASSPMTSGRAGELFFGEGSRLTVL.

On this clone: The germline gene is not matched at one end of the junction; a read error may be the cause. The chain combines TRBV4-1 with TRBJ2-1; 9 positions match TRBD2. CDR3 length: 16 residues. Germline V gene lookup returns CDR1 MGHRA and CDR2 YSYEKL. CDR3 region: CASSQDAPRGGGSPIF. CDR3 sequence (DNA): TGCGCCAGCAGCCAAGATGCCCCCCGCGGGGGGGGCTCACCCATCTTC.

The chain combines TRBV6-5 with TRBJ1-6, with unresolved D. Germline CDR1 MNHEY, CDR2 SVGAGI. The CDR3 is 14 residues long. Trimming cost V 0 bases and J 8 bases, with 8 bases left between them. CDR3 protein: CASSYSSRDSPLHF. In nucleotides, the CDR3 is TGTGCCAGCAGTTACTCCAGTCGGGATTCACCCCTCCACTTT.

This chain uses TRBV27 with TRBJ1-2; 9 bases agree with TRBD1. The CDR3 totals 13 residues. With V trimmed by 6 bases and J by 7 bases, 6 bases remained unmatched. Germline lookup yields CDR1 MNHEY and CDR2 SMNVEV (reference sequence). The CDR3 loop reads CASRTGGMGGYTF. CDR3 DNA: TGTGCCAGCAGAACAGGGGGCATGGGTGGCTACACCTTC.

V usage is TRBV3-1 (or the pseudogene TRBV3-2) and J usage is TRBJ2-1; a weak D match, TRBD2 (5 bases). V lost 2 bases, J lost 3 bases, and 11 bases lay in between. Germline assignment: CDR1 LGHDT and CDR2 YNNKEL (reference sequence). The CDR3 has 15 residues. This CDR3 reads CASSQRSGLYNEQFF. The CDR3 nucleotides read TGTGCCAGCAGCCAACGCAGCGGCCTCTACAATGAGCAGTTCTTC.

The V and J genes are TRBV5-1 and TRBJ2-1; 9 bases fit TRBD1. CDR3 length: 13 amino acids. With 4 bases clipped from V and 12 bases from J, the junction kept 8 bases outside the gene matches. The germline gives CDR1 SGHRS, CDR2 YFSETQ. Here the CDR3 DNA reads TGCGCCAGCAGCCGGGACAGGGATGGGGCGCAGTTCTTC. The encoded protein is CASSRDRDGAQFF.

The chain joins TRBV7-9 to TRBJ1-1; 9 bases agree with TRBD1. J lost 0 bases, V lost 5 bases, and 7 bases had no gene match. CDR1 and CDR2 (germline): SEHNR, FQNEAQ (reference sequence). There are 16 residues in the CDR3. CDR3: CASSPQGALMNTEAFF. In DNA form, the CDR3 reads TGTGCCAGCAGCCCACAGGGGGCCCTTATGAACACTGAAGCTTTCTTT.

This clone was detected once. This chain links TRBV3-1 (or the pseudogene TRBV3-2) with TRBJ2-3; 11 nucleotides align to TRBD2. Germline CDR1 and CDR2: LGHDT and YNNKEL (reference sequence). V lost 1 base to trimming and J lost 3 bases; unmatched junction nucleotides: 0. The CDR3 consists of 15 residues. This CDR3 reads CASSQVAGGTDTQYF. The CDR3 region has the DNA TGTGCCAGCAGCCAAGTAGCGGGGGGGACAGATACGCAGTATTTT.

The rearrangement links TRBV5-1 to TRBJ2-2, with TRBD1 identical over 9 bases. J lost 4 bases, V lost 2 bases, and 6 bases had no gene match. CDR3 length: 16 amino acids. Germline CDR1 SGHRS, CDR2 YFSETQ. The CDR3 nucleotides are TGCGCCAGCAGCTTACCCACAGGGGGCATCACCGGGGAGCTGTTTTTT. This codes for CASSLPTGGITGELFF.

The rearrangement links TRBV5-4 to TRBJ2-7, with D tentatively TRBD2 (6 bases). The germline gives CDR1 SGHNT, CDR2 YYREEE (reference sequence). The CDR3 is made up of 15 amino acids. Trimming shortened V by 2 bases and J by 1 base, and 13 bases separated the two germline ends. CDR3 nucleotides: TGTGCCAGCAGCTTCGCTAGCGATCTATCCTACGAGCAGTACTTC. It is translated as CASSFASDLSYEQYF.

The chain has TRBV5-4 and TRBJ1-2; D is uncertain. The length of the CDR3 is 12 residues. V lost 0 bases, J lost 4 bases, and 4 bases lay in between. The germline gives CDR1 SGHNT, CDR2 YYREEE (reference sequence). CDR3 bases: TGTGCCAGCAGCTTGGCGGGCTATGGCTACACCTTC. Translation: CASSLAGYGYTF.

This chain links TRBV2 with TRBJ1-1, with no clear D. Germline assignment: CDR1 SNHLY and CDR2 FYNNEI. The V and J ends lost 7 bases and 6 bases respectively, with 9 bases between them. This CDR3 is built from 11 residues. The CDR3 DNA follows: TGTGCCAGCAATATGGAGGCTGAAGCTTTCTTT. Translated: CASNMEAEAFF.